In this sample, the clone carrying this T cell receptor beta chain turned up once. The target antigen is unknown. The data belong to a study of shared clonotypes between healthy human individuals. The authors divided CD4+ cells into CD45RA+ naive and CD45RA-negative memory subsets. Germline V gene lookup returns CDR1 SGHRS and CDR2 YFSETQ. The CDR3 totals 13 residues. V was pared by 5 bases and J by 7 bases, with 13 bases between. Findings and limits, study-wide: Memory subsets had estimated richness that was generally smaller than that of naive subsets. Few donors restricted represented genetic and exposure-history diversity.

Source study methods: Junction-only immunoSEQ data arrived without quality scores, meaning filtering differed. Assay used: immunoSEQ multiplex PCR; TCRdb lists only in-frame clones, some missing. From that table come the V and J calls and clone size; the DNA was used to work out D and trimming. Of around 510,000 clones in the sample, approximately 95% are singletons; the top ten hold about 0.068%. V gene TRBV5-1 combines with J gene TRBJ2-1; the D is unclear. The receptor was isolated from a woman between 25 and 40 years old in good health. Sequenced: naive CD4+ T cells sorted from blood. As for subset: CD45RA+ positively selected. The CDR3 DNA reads TGCGCCAGCAGGTCCGGGTTTGCAAATGAGCAGTTCTTC. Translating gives CASRSGFANEQFF. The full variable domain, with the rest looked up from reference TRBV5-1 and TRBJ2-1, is KAGVTQTPRYLIKTRGQQVTLSCSPISGHRSVSWYQQTPGQGLQFLFEYFSETQRNKGNFPGRFSGRQFSNSRSEMNVSTLELGDSALYLCASRSGFANEQFFGPGTRLTVL.